The sequence of this TCR beta chain was determined in a study of breast tumors, draining lymph nodes, adjacent tissues (TCRdb year 2016). Concerning the study at large: The study compared TCR beta repertoires across tumor, adjacent nontumor tissue and axillary lymph nodes from breast cancer patients. In human breast cancer, the study set out to assess how tumor, surrounding tissue and draining lymph node repertoires relate to one another and whether T cells might be exchanged between them.

Concerning this clonotype: Its target antigen remains unknown. Since a much larger clone is just one base distant, this may be a read error.

The CDR3 sequence holds 16 residues, the cysteine and phenylalanine included. Only the CDR3 DNA stays, 48 bases, in frame from base 1. The germline V gene sets CDR1 to SGHDN and CDR2 to FVKESK. Lymph node samples were obtained from the axillary draining lymph nodes of breast cancer patients. Data came from an Illumina HiSeq 2000. TCR beta chain libraries were generated by multiplex PCR amplification. The amplified TCR beta chain products were analyzed by high-throughput sequencing. The public reads were reprocessed in TCRdb via fastp at Q25 and MiXCR, keeping in-frame beta chains. Identical CDR3 protein sequences are pooled into one entry, listed with their most common genes and DNA. This sample gives about 230,000 distinct CDR3 sequences in total; less than 40% of them show up just once. Just over 1.4% of the sample belongs to the ten largest clones. General findings and caveats noted by the study authors: Tumor and nontumor tissue repertoires were found to be significantly more similar in luminal-like than in basal-like breast cancer. T-cell repertoire diversity in tumors was found to be lower than in lymph nodes but higher than in nontumor tissue, and preferential V and J gene usage was observed. A scenario in which most tumor T cells derive from the lymph node and then expand within tumor tissue was judged to be consistent with the data. Rather than being directly demonstrated, the conclusion that tumor T cells originate in lymph nodes was presented as consistent with a hypothesis.

Sequencing input: axillary lymph node tissue. Recombination linked TRBV14 to TRBJ2-2; a stretch of 7 junction bases matches TRBD2. The receptor's source is a female donor with breast cancer. Some clones in this sample may be carry-over from other donors' samples. The CDR3 protein: CASSPLAVTNTGELSF. In nucleotide form, the sequence is TGTGCCAGCAGTCCCCTAGCGGTAACGAACACCGGGGAGCTGTCTTTT. With the rest looked up from the reference TRBV14 and TRBJ2-2 genes rather than sequenced, the full variable domain is EAGVTQFPSHSVIEKGQTVTLRCDPISGHDNLYWYRRVMGKEIKFLLHFVKESKQDESGMPNNRFLAERTGGTYSTLKVQPAELEDSGVYFCASSPLAVTNTGELSFGEGSRLTVL.